A selection of T cell receptor beta chains follows, all from one sample in a study of cytotoxic CD8 clonotypes in ibrutinib-treated CLL. Produced via immunoSEQ multiplex PCR; TCRdb's table is partial and in-frame only. Of 200,000 or so clones in the sample, about three quarters are singletons; the top ten hold roughly 6.4%. Sequencing used PBMCs, obtained after 12 months of ibrutinib treatment. All receptors come from a human donor with chronic lymphocytic leukemia. CDR3s include the opening cysteine and the closing phenylalanine or tryptophan.

15 TRBV30 CAWSTQAGTGYEQYF
13 TRBV30 CAWSGQGATEAFF
16 TRBV6-5 CASSYSRTGKNSPLHF
16 TRBV2 CASSEAWAGGIKTQYF
14 TRBV27 CASSSTGKNSPLHF
15 TRBV28 CASSPRRKMNTEAFF
16 TRBV9 CASSVVSLAGVGEQYF
13 TRBV30 CASRTPRGVKLFF
14 TRBV11-3 CASSYAGTSYEQYF
17 TRBV19 CASPWVVGRGYNSPLHF
14 TRBV9 CASSVQGQGQPQHF
16 TRBV9 CASSVQGGADSSPLHF
15 TRBV7-6 CASSSGTGYNQPQHF
12 TRBV7-3 CASSHRADTQYF
17 TRBV29-1 CSVEEGMEIFMNTEAFF
13 TRBV5-1 CASSLTSDYGYTF
13 TRBV7-3 CASSAQARNEQFF
22 TRBV19 CASSKEVKGLAGALKPTDTQYF
13 TRBV5-6 CASSLWLLDEQYF
14 TRBV6-5 CASSYSGENYGYTF
13 TRBV7-2 CASSFGGSYEQYF
15 TRBV7-9 CASSPGTQRVETQYF
14 TRBV7-2 CASRPRGSSYEQYF
15 TRBV5-1 CASSLDARNSYEQYF
14 TRBV7-2 CASSVQGRTGELFF
14 TRBV5-5 CASSLGPDVREQYF
15 TRBV9 CASSVGGNSGNTIYF
16 TRBV6-6 CASSYRVVDSNQPQHF
16 TRBV7-9 CASSRATGGPGNTIYF
14 TRBV19 CASSPATANTEAFF
10 TRBV12-5 CASAFREQYF
16 TRBV13 CASSQGGTVRDNEQFF
16 TRBV7-8 CASSPQVGGGNQPQHF
15 TRBV19 CASSSLGSRNQPQHF
14 TRBV7-3 CASSSGTSHYEQYF
13 TRBV15 CATSSSENYGYTF
14 TRBV30 CAGRAPGSGNTIYF
15 TRBV5-1 CASSSGQALDEKLFF
13 TRBV30 CAWNRLSNQPQHF
17 TRBV28 CASSPPTIGTGRAEAFF
13 TRBV5-1 CASSLMGGEKLFF
16 TRBV9 CASTPFRGDGTDTQYF
15 TRBV9 CASSAQGAKNNEQFF
18 TRBV6-1 CASSEGDRGYWSSYEQYF
15 TRBV4-2 CASSQDIWLKREQYF
11 TRBV30 CAWSVAYEQYF
13 TRBV6-5 CASTATGGSPLHF
16 TRBV5-6 CASSRDLNRGNQPQHF
16 TRBV5-1 CASSIIAGVSADTQYF
15 TRBV7-3 CASSETSGHTGELFF
14 TRBV29-1 CSVLPERGPYEQYF
14 TRBV18 CASSSAVPTDGYTF
19 TRBV9 CASSVTTQASGRRQETQYF
15 TRBV7-2 CASSLAPRGNTEAFF
15 TRBV9 CASSVAPSGSNEQFF
15 TRBV2 CASSGTANSNQPQHF
14 TRBV4-1 CASSQVGKADTQYF